The T cell receptor beta chain described here comes from a study of patients and donors after allogeneic stem cell transplantation. This clonotype was seen more than once but under ten times. The CDR3 extends over 14 amino acids. V lost 5 bases to trimming and J lost 3 bases, with 12 bases between them. Germline V gene sequence: CDR1 MNHNS, CDR2 SASEGT. TCRdb reprocessed the RT-PCR reads via MiXCR and lists one record per CDR3 protein. The sample shows over 350,000 distinct CDR3 sequences, roughly 16% of them seen only once. Sequenced: blood, either unsorted or a sorted T cell fraction (not recorded which). This receptor was identified in a human donor who was either an allogeneic HSCT recipient or a stem cell or donor lymphocyte infusion donor (not recorded which). It is not recorded whose cells these are; they may come from a transplant donor. The chain uses TRBV6-1 and TRBJ2-3; D perhaps matches TRBD1 (7 bases). This CDR3 reads CASSPTGRTDTQYF. The CDR3 DNA reads as TGTGCCAGCAGTCCGACAGGGAGGACAGATACGCAGTATTTT.